The source of this T cell receptor beta chain is a study of early T cells in non-severe SARS-CoV-2 infection. Findings of the study overall: Anti-spike CD8 responses were favored in VDJdb matching, and private and CD4 specificities were missed.

A remark on this clonotype: The antigen is not known.

Individual cDNA molecules were tagged with unique molecular identifiers, the study reported. TCRdb fed the 5' RACE reads into MiXCR, producing one record per CDR3 protein. The sample records about 50,000 distinct CDR3 sequences, more than 4.5% being singletons. This CDR3 is built from 16 residues. Unmatched junction bases numbered 6, after V lost 5 bases and J lost 5 bases. Germline-derived CDR1 and CDR2 are MNHEY and SMNVEV (reference sequence). The sequence was obtained from an adult who was a healthcare worker with PCR-confirmed SARS-CoV-2 infection or an uninfected control (not recorded which). The specimen was whole blood, collected at baseline. The chain uses TRBV27 and TRBJ2-3, with TRBD2 matching 14 bases. CDR3 nucleotides: TGTGCCAGCAGTATGGGACTAGCGGGAGCTGGAGATACGCAGTATTTT. Residues: CASSMGLAGAGDTQYF.